This T cell receptor beta chain was documented in a study of cytomegalovirus exposure and HLA in healthy donors. V shed 6 bases and J shed 5 bases, with 16 bases lying between them. The V gene's germline CDR1 is SQVTM and CDR2 ANQGSEA. This CDR3 region has 13 residues. Findings and limits, study-wide: The study listed some 160 cytomegalovirus-associated TCR beta chains.

The PCR contained 60 Vbeta and 13 Jbeta primers. In the original analysis: Approximately 12 million of the roughly 77 million unique TCR beta chains counted in a later analysis were shared. Measured with immunoSEQ multiplex PCR; TCRdb has only the in-frame clones, and not every one. The D gene and trimming were derived from the DNA, and the V and J assignments and clone size from that table. The sample has 85,000 to 100,000 clones; around 80% are singletons. In this sample, this clone turned up a few times. Its antigen is currently unknown. Sequenced input: PBMCs. The chain uses TRBV29-1 and TRBJ2-5, with D maybe TRBD2 (6 bases). The origin of this receptor is an older woman in good health and CMV-seronegative. Here the CDR3 DNA reads TGCAGCGTAGTATCGGGGGATGGGGAGACCCAGTACTTC. This translates into CSVVSGDGETQYF.